This T cell receptor beta chain was recorded in a study of blood T cell repertoires in COVID-19. In the study overall: Samples representing acute and convalescent COVID-19 were sourced from the United States, Italy and Spain. T cells, B-cell-depleted T cells, or PBMCs supplied cDNA or gDNA.

This clone has more than one count but fewer than ten. Authors' methods: Reference gene primer amplification in the assay estimated nucleated cell counts. TCRdb's table, derived via immunoSEQ multiplex PCR, lists solely in-frame clones and lacks some. The V and J calls and clone size are taken from that table; D and trimming were inferred from the DNA. The table includes some 71,000 clones, 84% detected once. Looked up from germline, CDR1 is SGHRS and CDR2 is YFSETQ. The V gene lost 0 bases and the J gene lost 1 base, with 13 bases spanning the gap. The CDR3 length is 16 residues. This receptor was taken from a woman aged 50 to 65 with acute or convalescent COVID-19. The sample was peripheral blood. The chain recombines TRBV5-1 with TRBJ2-5; D is ambiguous. CDR3 sequence: CASSLGAGSIQETQYF. DNA of the CDR3: TGCGCCAGCAGCTTGGGGGCAGGATCTATCCAAGAGACCCAGTACTTC.